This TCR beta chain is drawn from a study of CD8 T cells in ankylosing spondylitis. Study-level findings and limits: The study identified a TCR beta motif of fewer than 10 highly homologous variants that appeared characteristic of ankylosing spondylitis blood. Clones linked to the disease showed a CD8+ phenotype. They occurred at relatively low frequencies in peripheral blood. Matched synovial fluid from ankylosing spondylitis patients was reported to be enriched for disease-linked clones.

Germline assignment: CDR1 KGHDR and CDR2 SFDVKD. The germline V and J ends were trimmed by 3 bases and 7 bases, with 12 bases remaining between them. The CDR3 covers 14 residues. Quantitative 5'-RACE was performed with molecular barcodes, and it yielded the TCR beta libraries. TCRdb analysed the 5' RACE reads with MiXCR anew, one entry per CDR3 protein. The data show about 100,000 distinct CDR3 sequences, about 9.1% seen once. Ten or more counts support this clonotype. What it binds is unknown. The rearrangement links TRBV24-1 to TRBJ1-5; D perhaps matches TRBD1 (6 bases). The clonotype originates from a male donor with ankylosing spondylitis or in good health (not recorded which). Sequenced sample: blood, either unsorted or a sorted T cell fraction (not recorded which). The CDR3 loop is CATSDGGARQPQHF. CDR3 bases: TGTGCCACCAGTGATGGGGGGGCCCGGCAGCCCCAGCATTTT.